This T cell receptor (beta chain) originates from a study of T cell responses to AZD1222 COVID-19 vaccine. To note about this clone: The antigen is unknown.

Method: immunoSEQ multiplex PCR; TCRdb's copy keeps in-frame clones and lacks some. This table holds more than 90,000 clones, about 86% found once. The V end lost 7 bases, the J end lost 8 bases, and 21 bases lay between the germline ends. Germline assignment: CDR1 SQVTM and CDR2 ANQGSEA. The CDR3 extends over 14 amino acids. Points from the study as a whole: Close to half of spike-specific TCRs reportedly recognize unmutated variant regions.

The sequencing here drew on peripheral blood, taken on day 0 of AZD1222 vaccination. The chain couples TRBV29-1 to TRBJ2-4; TRBD1 or TRBD2 may be the D gene (5 bases each). The origin of this receptor is an adult in good health. CDR3 loop: CSADIGTAAHIQYF. CDR3 sequence (DNA): TGCAGCGCTGATATAGGGACCGCGGCGCACATTCAGTACTTC.